This record covers a single T cell receptor (beta chain). Its antigen is undetermined. This entry is derived from a study of T cells after yellow fever vaccination. Study details: Preparation of the low-cell-number fractions used SMART-Seq v4 Ultra Low Input. Overall study findings and caveats: FACS-sorted repertoires might harbor abundant contaminating clonotypes from the bulk population. Post-booster reappearance was seen for most primary-vaccination clones (roughly 97% CD4, around 88% CD8).

The V gene end was trimmed by 1 base and the J gene end by 2 bases; junction bases not matched to a gene: 7. The CDR3 contains 17 residues. Germline-derived CDR1 and CDR2 are SGHRS and YFSETQ. For TCR, cDNA came from 5'RACE template switching, which added a universal primer site and UMIs. Via MiXCR, TCRdb re-called the 5' RACE reads, giving one row per CDR3 protein. The table shows about 300,000 distinct CDR3 sequences, with 6.8% occurring only once. The chain links TRBV5-1 to TRBJ2-1, with TRBD2 matching 9 bases. This receptor was identified in a man aged 18 to 30 who received the YFV17D yellow fever vaccine. Sequencing used PBMCs, obtained roughly 46 days after the first yellow fever vaccination. This CDR3 is CASSLRDSGGPYNEQFF. In DNA form, the CDR3 reads TGCGCCAGCAGCTTGAGGGATAGCGGGGGCCCCTACAATGAGCAGTTCTTC.